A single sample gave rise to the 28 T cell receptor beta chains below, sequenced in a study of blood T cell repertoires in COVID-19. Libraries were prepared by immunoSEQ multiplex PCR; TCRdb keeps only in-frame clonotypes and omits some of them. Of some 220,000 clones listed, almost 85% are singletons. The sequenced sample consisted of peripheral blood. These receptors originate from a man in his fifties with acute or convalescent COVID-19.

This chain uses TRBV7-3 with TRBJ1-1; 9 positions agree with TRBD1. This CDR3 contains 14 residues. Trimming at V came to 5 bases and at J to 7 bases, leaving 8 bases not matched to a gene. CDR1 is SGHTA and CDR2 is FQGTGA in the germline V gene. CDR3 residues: CASSPMGQGSEAFF. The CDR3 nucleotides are TGTGCCAGCAGCCCGATGGGACAGGGAAGTGAAGCTTTCTTT.

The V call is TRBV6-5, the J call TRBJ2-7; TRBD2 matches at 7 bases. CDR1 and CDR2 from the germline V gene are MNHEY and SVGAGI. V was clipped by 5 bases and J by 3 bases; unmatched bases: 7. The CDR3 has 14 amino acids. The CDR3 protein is CASSNWGGDYEQYF. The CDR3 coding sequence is TGTGCCAGCAGTAATTGGGGGGGAGACTACGAGCAGTACTTC.

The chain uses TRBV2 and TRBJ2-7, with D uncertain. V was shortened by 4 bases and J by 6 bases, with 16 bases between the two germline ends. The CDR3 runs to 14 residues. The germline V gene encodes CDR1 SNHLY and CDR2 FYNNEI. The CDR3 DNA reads TGTGCCAGCAGTGCTAGGCCGGGTCTCATCGAGCAGTACTTC. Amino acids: CASSARPGLIEQYF.

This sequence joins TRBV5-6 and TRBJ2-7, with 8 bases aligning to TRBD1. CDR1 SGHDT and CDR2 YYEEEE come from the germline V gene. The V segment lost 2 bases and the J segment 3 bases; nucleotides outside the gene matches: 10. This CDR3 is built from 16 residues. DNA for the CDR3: TGTGCCAGCAGCTTCCGGTCGACAGGGGTCCACTACGAGCAGTACTTC. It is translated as CASSFRSTGVHYEQYF.

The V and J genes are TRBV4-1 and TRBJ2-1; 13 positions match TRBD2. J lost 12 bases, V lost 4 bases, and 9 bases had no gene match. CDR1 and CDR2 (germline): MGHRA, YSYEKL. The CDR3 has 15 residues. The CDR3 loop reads CASSLQGTSGEGQFF. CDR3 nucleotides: TGCGCCAGCAGCCTTCAGGGGACTAGCGGGGAAGGGCAGTTCTTC.

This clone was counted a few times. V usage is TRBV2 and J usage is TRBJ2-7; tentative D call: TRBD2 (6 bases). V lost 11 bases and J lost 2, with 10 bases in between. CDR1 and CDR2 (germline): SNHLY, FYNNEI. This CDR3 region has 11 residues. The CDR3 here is CAGGPPYEQYF. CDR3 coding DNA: TGTGCCGGAGGGCCTCCCTACGAGCAGTACTTC.

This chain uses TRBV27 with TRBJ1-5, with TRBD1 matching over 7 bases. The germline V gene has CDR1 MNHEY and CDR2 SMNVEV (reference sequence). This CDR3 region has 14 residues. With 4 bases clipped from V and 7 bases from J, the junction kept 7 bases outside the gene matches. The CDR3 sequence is CASSSGTGVQPQHF. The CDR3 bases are TGTGCCAGCAGTTCAGGTACAGGGGTGCAGCCCCAGCATTTT.

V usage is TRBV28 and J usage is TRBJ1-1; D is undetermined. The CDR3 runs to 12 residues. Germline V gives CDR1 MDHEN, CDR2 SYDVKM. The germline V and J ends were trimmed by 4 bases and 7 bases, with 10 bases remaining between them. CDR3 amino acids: CASSSIPREAFF. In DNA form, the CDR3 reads TGTGCCAGCAGTTCTATCCCCCGTGAAGCTTTCTTT.

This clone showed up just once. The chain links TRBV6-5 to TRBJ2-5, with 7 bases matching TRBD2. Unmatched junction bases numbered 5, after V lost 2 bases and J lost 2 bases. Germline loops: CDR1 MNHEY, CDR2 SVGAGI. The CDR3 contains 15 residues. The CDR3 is CASSYRGGGQETQYF. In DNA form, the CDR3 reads TGTGCCAGCAGTTACCGCGGGGGTGGTCAAGAGACCCAGTACTTC.

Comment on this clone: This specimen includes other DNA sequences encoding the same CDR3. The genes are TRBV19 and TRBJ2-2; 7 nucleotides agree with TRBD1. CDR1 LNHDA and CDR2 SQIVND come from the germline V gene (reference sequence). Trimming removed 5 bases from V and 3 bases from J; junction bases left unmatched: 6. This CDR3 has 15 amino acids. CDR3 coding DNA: TGTGCCAGTAGTCGGGCAGGGGGAGACACCGGGGAGCTGTTTTTT. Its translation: CASSRAGGDTGELFF. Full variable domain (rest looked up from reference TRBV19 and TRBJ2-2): DGGITQSPKYLFRKEGQNVTLSCEQNLNHDAMYWYRQDPGQGLRLIYYSQIVNDFQKGDIAEGYSVSREKKESFPLTVTSAQKNPTAFYLCASSRAGGDTGELFFGEGSRLTVL.

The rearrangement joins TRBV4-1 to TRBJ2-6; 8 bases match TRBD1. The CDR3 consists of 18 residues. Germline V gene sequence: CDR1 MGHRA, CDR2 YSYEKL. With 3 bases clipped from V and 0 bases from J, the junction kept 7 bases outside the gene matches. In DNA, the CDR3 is TGCGCCAGCAGCCAGGGACAGGCCCTGGGCTCTGGGGCCAACGTCCTGACTTTC. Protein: CASSQGQALGSGANVLTF.

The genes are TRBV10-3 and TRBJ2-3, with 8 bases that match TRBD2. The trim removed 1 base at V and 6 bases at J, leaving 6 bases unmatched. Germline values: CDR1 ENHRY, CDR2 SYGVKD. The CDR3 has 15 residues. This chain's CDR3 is CAISEYAGGQDTQYF. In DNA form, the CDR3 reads TGTGCCATCAGTGAGTACGCGGGAGGCCAGGATACGCAGTATTTT.

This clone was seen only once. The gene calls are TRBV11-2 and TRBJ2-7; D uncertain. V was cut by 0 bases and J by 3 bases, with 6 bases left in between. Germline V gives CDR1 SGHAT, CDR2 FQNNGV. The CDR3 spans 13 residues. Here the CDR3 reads CASSLDLRYEQYF. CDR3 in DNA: TGTGCCAGCAGCTTAGATCTGCGCTACGAGCAGTACTTC.

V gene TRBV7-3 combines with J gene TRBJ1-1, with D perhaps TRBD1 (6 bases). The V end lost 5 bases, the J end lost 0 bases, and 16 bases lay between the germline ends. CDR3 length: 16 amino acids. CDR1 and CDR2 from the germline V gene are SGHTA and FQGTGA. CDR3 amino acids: CASSPMQGPLNTEAFF. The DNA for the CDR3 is TGTGCCAGCAGCCCTATGCAGGGGCCATTGAACACTGAAGCTTTCTTT.

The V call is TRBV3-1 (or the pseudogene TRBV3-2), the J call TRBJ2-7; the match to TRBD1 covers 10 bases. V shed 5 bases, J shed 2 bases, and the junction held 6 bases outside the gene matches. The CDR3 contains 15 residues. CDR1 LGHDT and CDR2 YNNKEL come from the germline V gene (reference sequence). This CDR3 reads CASSNPGQGAYEQYF. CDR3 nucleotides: TGTGCCAGCAGCAACCCAGGACAGGGGGCCTACGAGCAGTACTTC.

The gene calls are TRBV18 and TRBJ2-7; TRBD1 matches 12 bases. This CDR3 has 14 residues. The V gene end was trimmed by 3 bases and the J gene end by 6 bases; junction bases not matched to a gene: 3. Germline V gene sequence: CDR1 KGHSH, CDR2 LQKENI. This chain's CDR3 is CASSPGQGAVEQYF. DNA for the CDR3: TGTGCCAGCTCACCGGGACAGGGGGCTGTCGAGCAGTACTTC.

The CDR3 region has the DNA TGTGCCAGCGGACGGCGGGGGGCACTCGGAGATACGCAGTATTTT. It encodes CASGRRGALGDTQYF. The V gene is TRBV7-2, the J gene TRBJ2-3, with TRBD2 matching over 8 bases. Germline V gene lookup returns CDR1 SGHTA and CDR2 FQGNSA. This CDR3 region has 15 residues. With 8 bases clipped from V and 5 bases from J, the junction kept 12 bases outside the gene matches.

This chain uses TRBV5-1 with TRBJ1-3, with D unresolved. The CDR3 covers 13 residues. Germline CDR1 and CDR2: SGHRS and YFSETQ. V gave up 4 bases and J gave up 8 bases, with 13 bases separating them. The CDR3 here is CASSRGERDTIYF. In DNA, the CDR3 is TGCGCCAGCAGCCGCGGTGAGAGGGACACCATATATTTT.

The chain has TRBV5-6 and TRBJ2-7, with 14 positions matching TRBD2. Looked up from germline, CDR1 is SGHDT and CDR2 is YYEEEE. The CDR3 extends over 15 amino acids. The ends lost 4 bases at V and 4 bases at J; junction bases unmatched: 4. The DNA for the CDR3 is TGTGCCAGCAGCACCGGGACTAGCGGGAGTTACGAGCAGTACTTC. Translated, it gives CASSTGTSGSYEQYF.

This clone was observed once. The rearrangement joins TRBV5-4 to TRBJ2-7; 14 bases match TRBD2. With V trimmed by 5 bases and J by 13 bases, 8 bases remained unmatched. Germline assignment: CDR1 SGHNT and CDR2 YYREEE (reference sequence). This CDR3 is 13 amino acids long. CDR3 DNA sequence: TGTGCCAGCAGTTGGGGACTAGCGGGGGACCACTACTTC. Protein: CASSWGLAGDHYF. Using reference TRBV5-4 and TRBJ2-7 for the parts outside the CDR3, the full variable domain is ETGVTQSPTHLIKTRGQQVTLRCSSQSGHNTVSWYQQALGQGPQFIFQYYREEENGRGNFPPRFSGLQFPNYSSELNVNALELDDSALYLCASSWGLAGDHYFGPGTRLTVT.

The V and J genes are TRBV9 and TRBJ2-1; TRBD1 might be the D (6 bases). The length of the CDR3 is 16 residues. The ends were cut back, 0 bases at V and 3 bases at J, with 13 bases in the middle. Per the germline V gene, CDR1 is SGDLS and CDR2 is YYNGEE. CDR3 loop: CASSVGQDRFYNEQFF. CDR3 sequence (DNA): TGTGCCAGCAGCGTAGGTCAGGACAGATTCTACAATGAGCAGTTCTTC.

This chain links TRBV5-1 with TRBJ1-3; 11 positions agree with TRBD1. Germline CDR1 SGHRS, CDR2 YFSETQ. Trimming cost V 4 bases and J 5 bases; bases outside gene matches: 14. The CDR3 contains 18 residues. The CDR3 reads CASSINFAGTGGRNTIYF. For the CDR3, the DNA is TGCGCCAGCAGCATAAATTTCGCCGGGACAGGGGGGAGAAACACCATATATTTT.

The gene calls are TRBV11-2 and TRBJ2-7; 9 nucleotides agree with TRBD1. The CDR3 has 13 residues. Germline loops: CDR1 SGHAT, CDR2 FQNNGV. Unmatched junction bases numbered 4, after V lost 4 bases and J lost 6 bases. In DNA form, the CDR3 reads TGTGCCAGCAGCTGGGGACAGGGTTTCGAGCAGTACTTC. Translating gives CASSWGQGFEQYF. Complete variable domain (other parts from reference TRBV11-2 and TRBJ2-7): EAGVAQSPRYKIIEKRQSVAFWCNPISGHATLYWYQQILGQGPKLLIQFQNNGVVDDSQLPKDRFSAERLKGVDSTLKIQPAKLEDSAVYLCASSWGQGFEQYFGPGTRLTVT.

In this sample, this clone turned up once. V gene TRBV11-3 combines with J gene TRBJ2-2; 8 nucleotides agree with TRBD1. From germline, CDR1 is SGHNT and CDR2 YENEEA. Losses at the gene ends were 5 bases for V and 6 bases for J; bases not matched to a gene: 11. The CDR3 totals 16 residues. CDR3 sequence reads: CASSPPDRGYAGELFF. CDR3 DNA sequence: TGTGCCAGCAGCCCACCCGACAGGGGATACGCCGGGGAGCTGTTTTTT.

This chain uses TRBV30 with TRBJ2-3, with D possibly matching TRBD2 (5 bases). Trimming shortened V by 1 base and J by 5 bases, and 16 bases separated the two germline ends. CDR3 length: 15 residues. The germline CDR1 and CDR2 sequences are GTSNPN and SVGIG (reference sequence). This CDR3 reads CAWSEGWAGEDTQYF. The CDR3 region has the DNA TGTGCCTGGAGTGAAGGCTGGGCCGGGGAAGATACGCAGTATTTT.

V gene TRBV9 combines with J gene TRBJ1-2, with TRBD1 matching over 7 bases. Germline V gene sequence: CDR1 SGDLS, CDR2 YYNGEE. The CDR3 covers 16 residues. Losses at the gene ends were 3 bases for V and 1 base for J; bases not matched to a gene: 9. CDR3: CASSATFRQGNYGYTF. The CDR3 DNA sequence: TGTGCCAGCAGCGCGACGTTTCGACAGGGTAACTATGGCTACACCTTC. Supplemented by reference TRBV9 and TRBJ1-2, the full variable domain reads DSGVTQTPKHLITATGQRVTLRCSPRSGDLSVYWYQQSLDQGLQFLIQYYNGEERAKGNILERFSAQQFPDLHSELNLSSLELGDSALYFCASSATFRQGNYGYTFGSGTRLTVV.

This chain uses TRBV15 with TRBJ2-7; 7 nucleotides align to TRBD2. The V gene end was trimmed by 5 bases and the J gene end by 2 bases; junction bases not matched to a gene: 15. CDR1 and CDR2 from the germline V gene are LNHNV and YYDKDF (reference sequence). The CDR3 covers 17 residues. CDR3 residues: CATSPGFSGWETYEQYF. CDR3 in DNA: TGTGCCACCAGCCCAGGATTTAGCGGGTGGGAGACCTACGAGCAGTACTTC.

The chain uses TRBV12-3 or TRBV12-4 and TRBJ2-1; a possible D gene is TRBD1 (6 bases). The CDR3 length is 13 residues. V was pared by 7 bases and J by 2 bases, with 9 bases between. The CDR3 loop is CASNQGTYNEQFF. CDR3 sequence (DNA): TGTGCCAGCAACCAGGGGACCTACAATGAGCAGTTCTTC.